The 32 T cell receptor beta chains in this list originate from one sample, sequenced in a study of vaccination and CD4 T cells after COVID-19. Treatment given: roughly 10-day PBMC culture with coronavirus spike peptide pools or control peptides (ViraFEST assay). These receptors' antigens are unknown. Sequenced with the Oncomine TCR Beta short-read assay was DNA taken from cultured CD4+ T cells. One entry per CDR3 protein, called by TCRdb with MiXCR from the PCR reads. The profile shows around 15,000 distinct CDR3 sequences, 40% to 55% of them singletons. This specimen was CD4+ T cells from blood, cultured in vitro, taken before SARS-CoV-2 vaccination. These receptor sequences come from a human donor who received a COVID-19 vaccine.

This clonotype was found once. The rearrangement uses TRBV20-1 and TRBJ1-4; D perhaps matches TRBD1 (5 bases). The V gene lost 0 bases and the J gene lost 7 bases, with 12 bases spanning the gap. The germline V gene has CDR1 DFQATT and CDR2 SNEGSKA (reference sequence). The CDR3 contains 14 residues. CDR3 region: CSARDQGAAEKLFF. The CDR3 DNA is TGCAGTGCTAGAGATCAGGGCGCGGCTGAAAAACTGTTTTTT.

The V call is TRBV23-1, the J call TRBJ1-6; D call uncertain. TRBV23-1 is given ORF status, its function remaining uncertain. Trimming took 1 base from V and 0 from J, leaving 10 bases between them. The CDR3 has 17 residues. This CDR3 is CASSQCSESSYNSPLHF. The CDR3 coding sequence is TGCGCCAGCAGTCAATGCTCAGAGAGCTCCTATAATTCACCCCTCCACTTT.

This chain joins TRBV20-1 and TRBJ1-6; D uncertain. Trimming shortened V by 3 bases and J by 8 bases, and 14 bases separated the two germline ends. Germline CDR1 reads DFQATT; CDR2 reads SNEGSKA (reference sequence). This CDR3 region has 14 residues. CDR3 loop: CSASGRASDSPLHF. The DNA of the CDR3 is TGCAGTGCTAGCGGGAGGGCCAGCGATTCACCCCTCCACTTT.

The gene calls are TRBV10-3 and TRBJ2-5; 9 nucleotides align to TRBD2. CDR1 is ENHRY and CDR2 is SYGVKD in the germline V gene. Unmatched junction bases numbered 9, after V lost 0 bases and J lost 4 bases. The CDR3 has 17 amino acids. CDR3: CAISESVGLAGSETQYF. The CDR3 bases are TGTGCCATCAGTGAGTCGGTAGGGCTAGCGGGGTCAGAGACCCAGTACTTC.

J is TRBJ2-1 and V is TRBV30, with D hard to call. From germline, CDR1 is GTSNPN and CDR2 SVGIG (reference sequence). The CDR3 contains 12 residues. Trimming stripped 0 bases from V and 5 bases from J, with 5 bases between. The DNA of the CDR3 is TGTGCCTGGAGTGTTGTTAACAATGAGCAGTTCTTC. This translates into CAWSVVNNEQFF.

The chain combines TRBV6-1 with TRBJ2-5, with a possible D match to TRBD1 (5 bases). In germline, CDR1 is MNHNS, CDR2 SASEGT. The ends were cut back, 4 bases at V and 4 bases at J, with 16 bases in the middle. The CDR3 runs to 15 residues. CDR3 protein: CASSGNYIQGETQYF. CDR3 nucleotide sequence: TGTGCCAGCAGTGGGAACTATATCCAGGGAGAGACCCAGTACTTC.

This clonotype has only one observation. V gene TRBV11-3 combines with J gene TRBJ2-5; TRBD1 might be the D (6 bases). Germline V gene sequence: CDR1 SGHNT, CDR2 YENEEA. This CDR3 is built from 14 residues. Between the trimmed V and J ends, which lost 0 bases and 5 bases, there was a span of 10 bases. The CDR3 bases are TGTGCCAGCAGCTTAGAGTGGGGGCGGGAGACCCAGTACTTC. Translating gives CASSLEWGRETQYF. The full variable domain, in which reference TRBV11-3 and TRBJ2-5 provide the parts outside the CDR3, is EAGVVQSPRYKIIEKKQPVAFWCNPISGHNTLYWYLQNLGQGPELLIRYENEEAVDDSQLPKDRFSAERLKGVDSTLKIQPAELGDSAVYLCASSLEWGRETQYFGPGTRLLVL.

The CDR3 sequence is CASSLRDTEAFF. The DNA for the CDR3 is TGTGCCAGCAGCTTACGGGACACTGAAGCTTTCTTT. This chain connects TRBV11-3 to TRBJ1-1; no clear D. The V end lost 2 bases, the J end lost 3 bases, and 4 bases lay between the germline ends. Germline V gives CDR1 SGHNT, CDR2 YENEEA. The CDR3 has 12 amino acids.

This clonotype came up a few times. The chain joins TRBV7-6 to TRBJ1-2; the D gene is possibly TRBD1 (5 bases). Germline V gives CDR1 SGHVS, CDR2 FNYEAQ. CDR3 size: 15 residues. Trimming pared 6 bases from V and 6 bases from J, leaving 20 bases between. The CDR3 loop reads CASSSAIGGGDGYTF. CDR3 coding DNA: TGTGCCAGCAGTTCCGCCATCGGGGGTGGAGATGGCTACACCTTC.

CDR3: CASSYSGRVEQYF. The CDR3 DNA reads TGTGCCAGCAGTTACTCTGGGAGGGTCGAGCAGTACTTC. The rearrangement uses TRBV6-5 and TRBJ2-7; 7 bases align to TRBD2. Germline CDR1 MNHEY, CDR2 SVGAGI. This CDR3 is 13 amino acids long. Trimming took 0 bases from V and 6 from J; bases not matched to a gene: 2.

This chain connects TRBV20-1 to TRBJ2-4, with 8 bases aligning to TRBD1. Per the germline V gene, CDR1 is DFQATT and CDR2 is SNEGSKA (reference sequence). This CDR3 contains 15 residues. V trimming: 5 bases; J trimming: 1 base; junction bases outside the gene matches: 7. The CDR3 region is CSAGKQGVAKNIQYF. In DNA, the CDR3 is TGCAGTGCTGGAAAACAGGGGGTGGCCAAAAACATTCAGTACTTC.

The J gene is TRBJ1-6, the V gene TRBV20-1; D is unclear. The V end lost 0 bases, the J end lost 10 bases, and 16 bases lay between the germline ends. Germline V gene lookup returns CDR1 DFQATT and CDR2 SNEGSKA (reference sequence). The CDR3 totals 15 residues. The chain's CDR3 is CSARDGREGGSPLHF. CDR3 DNA sequence: TGCAGTGCTAGAGATGGTAGGGAGGGAGGATCACCCCTCCACTTT.

This clonotype was picked up one time. J is TRBJ2-1 and V is TRBV11-3, with D unresolved. The better agreement between TRBJ2-7 and the DNA end casts doubt on the J call. The CDR3 runs to 12 residues. Germline CDR1 and CDR2: SGHNT and YENEEA. The CDR3 DNA is TGTGCCAGCAGCTTAGTCTCCTACGAGCAGTACTTC. Translated: CASSLVSYEQYF.

The rearrangement uses TRBV4-2 and TRBJ1-3, with 8 bases matching TRBD1. Germline CDR1 is LGHNA and CDR2 is YNFKEQ. V lost 5 bases and J lost 2; bases outside the gene matches: 11. The CDR3 consists of 17 residues. CDR3 sequence reads: CASSFRTGRPTGNTIYF. The CDR3 region has the DNA TGTGCCAGCAGCTTTCGGACAGGGAGACCGACTGGAAACACCATATATTTT.

Only a few counts were recorded for this clonotype. This rearrangement joins TRBV21-1 to TRBJ2-3; TRBD2, the table's D call, was not compared with the DNA. TRBV21-1 is a documented pseudogene. There are 17 residues in the CDR3. The DNA of the CDR3 is TGTGCCAGCAGCGGGGGGCCGGAGCGGGGGGCCCCAGATACGCAGTATTTT. Translating gives CASSGGPERGAPDTQYF.

The chain has TRBV19 and TRBJ2-3, with a possible D match to TRBD1 (6 bases). Germline-derived CDR1 and CDR2 are LNHDA and SQIVND (reference sequence). V lost 5 bases and J lost 3, with 12 bases in between. The length of the CDR3 is 14 residues. CDR3 sequence (DNA): TGTGCCAGTAGTTTGGGACAAATTACAGATACGCAGTATTTT. The encoded protein is CASSLGQITDTQYF.

This chain uses TRBV18 with TRBJ1-1, with 12 bases that match TRBD1. V lost 4 bases to trimming and J lost 4 bases; unmatched junction nucleotides: 10. This CDR3 comprises 17 residues. Looked up from germline, CDR1 is KGHSH and CDR2 is LQKENI. CDR3 in amino acids: CASSLTGTGGIRTEAFF. The DNA for the CDR3 is TGTGCCAGCTCACTCACCGGGACAGGGGGCATTCGCACTGAAGCTTTCTTT.

This chain joins TRBV20-1 and TRBJ1-6, with D maybe TRBD1 (6 bases). This CDR3 is 14 amino acids long. The germline gives CDR1 DFQATT, CDR2 SNEGSKA (reference sequence). With 0 bases removed from V and 6 bases from J, the gap between germline ends came to 9 bases. CDR3 nucleotides: TGCAGTGCTAGAGAAGGGGGTTTTAATTCACCCCTCCACTTT. As protein: CSAREGGFNSPLHF.

There are a few counts of this clonotype. The chain is built from TRBV5-8 and TRBJ2-1, with 7 nucleotides matching TRBD1. There are 15 residues in the CDR3. J was trimmed by 6 bases and V by 4 bases; bases with no gene match: 10. CDR1 and CDR2 from the germline V gene are SGHTS and YDEGEE. CDR3 DNA sequence: TGTGCCAGCAGCCGGGACAGTGGGAATACCAATGAGCAGTTCTTC. Amino acids: CASSRDSGNTNEQFF.

This clonotype was counted once. The chain has TRBV5-4 and TRBJ1-4; TRBD1 is a possible D gene (5 bases). Per germline, CDR1 SGHNT and CDR2 YYREEE (reference sequence). The length of the CDR3 is 13 residues. V was pared by 4 bases and J by 12 bases, with 16 bases between. CDR3 sequence reads: CASSGGDRGELFF. For the CDR3, the DNA is TGTGCCAGCAGCGGTGGGGACCGGGGGGAACTGTTTTTT.

This clonotype has only a few counts. V and J are TRBV7-2 and TRBJ2-5; the match to TRBD1 covers 7 bases. This CDR3 comprises 14 residues. Germline values: CDR1 SGHTA, CDR2 FQGNSA. The V gene end was trimmed by 5 bases and the J gene end by 7 bases; junction bases not matched to a gene: 10. The CDR3 region is CASSLPTGSGTQYF. CDR3 in DNA: TGTGCCAGCAGCCTACCGACAGGGTCAGGGACCCAGTACTTC.

The gene calls are TRBV10-3 and TRBJ1-2; D may be TRBD1 (6 bases). V lost 8 bases to trimming and J lost 3 bases, with 19 bases between them. This CDR3 contains 15 residues. Looked up from germline, CDR1 is ENHRY and CDR2 is SYGVKD. The CDR3 is CAIRTWGALDYGYTF. The DNA of the CDR3 is TGTGCCATCCGTACCTGGGGGGCCTTGGACTATGGCTACACCTTC.

V gene TRBV19 combines with J gene TRBJ1-1; tentatively, D is TRBD1 (5 bases). The CDR3 covers 13 residues. Germline CDR1 and CDR2: LNHDA and SQIVND (reference sequence). V lost 5 bases and J 4 bases, leaving 11 bases between the germline ends. CDR3: CASSAKGRTEAFF. In DNA form, the CDR3 reads TGTGCCAGTAGTGCGAAGGGGCGCACTGAAGCTTTCTTT.

This clonotype has more than one count but fewer than ten. The gene calls are TRBV20-1 and TRBJ2-5, with 11 bases matching TRBD2. Germline V gene sequence: CDR1 DFQATT, CDR2 SNEGSKA (reference sequence). V trimming: 6 bases; J trimming: 2 bases; junction bases outside the gene matches: 11. The CDR3 totals 16 residues. CDR3 coding DNA: TGCAGTGCAAAAAATCCGGGACTAGCGGCTCAAGAGACCCAGTACTTC. Translating gives CSAKNPGLAAQETQYF.

The chain carries TRBV2 and TRBJ2-5, with 8 bases identical to TRBD2. The V and J ends lost 3 bases and 2 bases, in that order; junction bases with no gene match: 8. The length of the CDR3 is 16 residues. Germline V gives CDR1 SNHLY, CDR2 FYNNEI. The CDR3 region has the DNA TGTGCCAGCAGTGATGGGGCGGGGGGTAGGCAAGAGACCCAGTACTTC. Translation gives CASSDGAGGRQETQYF.

In this sample, this clonotype turned up a few times. The V and J genes are TRBV30 and TRBJ1-2; 9 bases agree with TRBD1. This CDR3 is 15 amino acids long. CDR1 and CDR2 (germline): GTSNPN, SVGIG (reference sequence). The J segment lost 3 bases and the V segment lost 3 bases, leaving 8 bases of the junction unmatched. The CDR3 loop is CAWSDDRGEDYGYTF. The CDR3 coding sequence is TGTGCCTGGAGCGACGACAGGGGGGAAGACTATGGCTACACCTTC.

There are a few counts of this clonotype. V usage is TRBV19 and J usage is TRBJ1-2; 9 bases map to TRBD1. V shed 6 bases, J shed 2 bases, and the junction held 7 bases outside the gene matches. The germline gives CDR1 LNHDA, CDR2 SQIVND (reference sequence). The CDR3 has 15 amino acids. This chain's CDR3 is CASRLGQGQNYGYTF. The CDR3 DNA follows: TGTGCCAGTAGGCTCGGACAGGGGCAGAACTATGGCTACACCTTC.

J is TRBJ1-2 and V is TRBV19; D possibly corresponds to TRBD1 (6 bases). Germline V CDR1 and CDR2: LNHDA, SQIVND (reference sequence). V was shortened by 5 bases and J by 1 base, with 17 bases between the two germline ends. CDR3 length equals 16 residues. The CDR3 here is CASSRPGQPVNYGYTF. In DNA form, the CDR3 reads TGTGCCAGTAGTCGTCCCGGACAGCCTGTTAACTATGGCTACACCTTC.

In DNA, the CDR3 is TGCGCCAGCATCCCAGGGAGCGGCAATCAGCCCCAGCATTTT. Its protein is CASIPGSGNQPQHF. This chain connects TRBV5-1 to TRBJ1-5; D is possibly TRBD1 (5 bases). The CDR3 runs 14 residues. V was shortened by 6 bases and J by 2 bases, with 12 bases between the two germline ends. The germline gives CDR1 SGHRS, CDR2 YFSETQ.

This clonotype was detected only a few times. The chain links TRBV20-1 to TRBJ2-5; TRBD2 matches 8 bases. The CDR3 is 15 amino acids. CDR1 and CDR2 from the germline V gene are DFQATT and SNEGSKA (reference sequence). V dropped 6 bases and J dropped 2; count of bases not matched to a gene: 11. CDR3 in DNA: TGCAGTGCCCTTGGAGGGGCGGGGGGTCAAGAGACCCAGTACTTC. Its protein product is CSALGGAGGQETQYF.

This clonotype came up a few times. The rearrangement joins TRBV20-1 to TRBJ2-3; 8 bases are shared with TRBD2. Germline V gene data show CDR1 as DFQATT and CDR2 as SNEGSKA (reference sequence). CDR3 size: 14 residues. V lost 4 bases to trimming and J lost 5 bases; unmatched junction nucleotides: 8. The CDR3 loop reads CSATGGADQDTQYF. In DNA, the CDR3 is TGCAGTGCTACCGGGGGGGCCGATCAAGATACGCAGTATTTT.

This clonotype has just a few counts. The chain links TRBV7-2 to TRBJ2-1; D might be TRBD1 or TRBD2, each matching 6 bases. This CDR3 is 15 amino acids long. Germline CDR1 is SGHTA and CDR2 is FQGNSA. V lost 1 base and J lost 2, with 9 bases in between. The CDR3 loop is CASSLEGGPYNEQFF. CDR3 coding DNA: TGTGCCAGCAGCTTAGAAGGGGGGCCCTACAATGAGCAGTTCTTC.